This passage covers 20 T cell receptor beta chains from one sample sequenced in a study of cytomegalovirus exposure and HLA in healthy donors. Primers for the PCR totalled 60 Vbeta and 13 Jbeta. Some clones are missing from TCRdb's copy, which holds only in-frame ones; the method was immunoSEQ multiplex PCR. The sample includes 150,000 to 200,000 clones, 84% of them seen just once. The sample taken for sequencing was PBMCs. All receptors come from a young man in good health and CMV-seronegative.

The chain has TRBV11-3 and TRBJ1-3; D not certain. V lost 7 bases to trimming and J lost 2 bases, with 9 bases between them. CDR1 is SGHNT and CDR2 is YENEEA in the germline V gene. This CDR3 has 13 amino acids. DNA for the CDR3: TGTGCCAGCACACGCGGGCCTGGAAACACCATATATTTT. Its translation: CASTRGPGNTIYF.

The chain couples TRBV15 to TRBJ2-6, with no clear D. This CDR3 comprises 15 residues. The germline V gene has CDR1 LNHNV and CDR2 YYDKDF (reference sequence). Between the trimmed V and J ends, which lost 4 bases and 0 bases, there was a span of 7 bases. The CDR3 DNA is TGTGCCACCAGCAACACCGACTCTGGGGCCAACGTCCTGACTTTC. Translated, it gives CATSNTDSGANVLTF. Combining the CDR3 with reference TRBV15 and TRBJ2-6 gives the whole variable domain DAMVIQNPRYQVTQFGKPVTLSCSQTLNHNVMYWYQQKSSQAPKLLFHYYDKDFNNEADTPDNFQSRRPNTSFCFLDIRSPGLGDTAMYLCATSNTDSGANVLTFGAGSRLTVL.

CDR3 nucleotide sequence: TGCGCCAGCAGCTGGGGGGGGCCCAATGAGCAGTTCTTC. Protein product: CASSWGGPNEQFF. This chain connects TRBV5-1 to TRBJ2-1; D might be TRBD2 (7 bases). Trimming took off 3 bases at V and 6 bases at J, with 10 bases between the two ends. The CDR3 loop spans 13 amino acids. The V gene's germline CDR1 is SGHRS and CDR2 YFSETQ.

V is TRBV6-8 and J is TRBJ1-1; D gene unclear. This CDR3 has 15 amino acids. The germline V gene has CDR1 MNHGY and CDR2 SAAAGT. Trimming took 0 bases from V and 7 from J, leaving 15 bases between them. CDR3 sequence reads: CASSYSKQFAVEAFF. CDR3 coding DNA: TGTGCCAGCAGTTACTCGAAACAATTTGCAGTTGAAGCTTTCTTT.

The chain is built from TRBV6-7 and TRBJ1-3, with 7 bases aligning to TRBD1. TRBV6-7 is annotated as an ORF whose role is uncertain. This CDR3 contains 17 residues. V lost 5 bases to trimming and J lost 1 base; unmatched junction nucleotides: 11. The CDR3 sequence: CASSQADRDQSGNTIYF. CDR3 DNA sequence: TGTGCCAGCAGTCAAGCCGACAGGGACCAATCTGGAAACACCATATATTTT.

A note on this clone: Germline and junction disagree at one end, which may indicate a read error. The CDR3 DNA reads TGCGCCAGCAGCTTGGGGGGTACCGGGACAGCTAACTACGTGCAGTACTTC. Its protein is CASSLGGTGTANYVQYF. This chain uses TRBV5-1 with TRBJ2-7, with 7 bases lining up with TRBD1. The CDR3 consists of 17 residues. CDR1 and CDR2 (germline): SGHRS, YFSETQ.

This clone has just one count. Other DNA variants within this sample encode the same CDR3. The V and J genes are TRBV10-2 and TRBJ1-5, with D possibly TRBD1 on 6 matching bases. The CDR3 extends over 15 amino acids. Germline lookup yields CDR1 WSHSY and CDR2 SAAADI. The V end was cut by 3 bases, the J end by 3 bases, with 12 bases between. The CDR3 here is CASSDLGQFNQPQHF. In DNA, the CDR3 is TGCGCCAGCAGTGACCTTGGACAGTTCAATCAGCCCCAGCATTTT.

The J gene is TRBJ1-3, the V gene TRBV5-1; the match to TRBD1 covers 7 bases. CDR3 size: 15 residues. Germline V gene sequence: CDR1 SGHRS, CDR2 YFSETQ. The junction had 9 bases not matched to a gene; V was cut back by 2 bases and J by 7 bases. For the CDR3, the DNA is TGCGCCAGCAGCTTATTTACGGACAGGTTGAACACCATATATTTT. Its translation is CASSLFTDRLNTIYF.

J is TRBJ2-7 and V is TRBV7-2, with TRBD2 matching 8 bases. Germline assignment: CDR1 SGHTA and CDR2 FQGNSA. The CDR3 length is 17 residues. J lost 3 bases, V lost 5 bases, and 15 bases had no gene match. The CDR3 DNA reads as TGTGCCAGCAGCCCCGCTCGGCGAGCGGGGGCAATCTACGAGCAGTACTTC. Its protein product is CASSPARRAGAIYEQYF.

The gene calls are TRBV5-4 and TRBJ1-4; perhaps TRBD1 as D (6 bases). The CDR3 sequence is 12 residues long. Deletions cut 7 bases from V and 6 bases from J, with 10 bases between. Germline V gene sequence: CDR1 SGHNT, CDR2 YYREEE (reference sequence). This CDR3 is CASRTDDEKLFF. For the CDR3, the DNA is TGTGCCAGCCGGACAGACGATGAAAAACTGTTTTTT.

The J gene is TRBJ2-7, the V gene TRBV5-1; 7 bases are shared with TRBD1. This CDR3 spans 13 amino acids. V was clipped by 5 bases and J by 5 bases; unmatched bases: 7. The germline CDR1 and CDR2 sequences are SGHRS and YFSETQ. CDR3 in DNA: TGCGCCAGCAGTTCGACAGGGTCAAACGAGCAGTACTTC. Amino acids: CASSSTGSNEQYF.

The CDR3 region has the DNA TGTGCCAGCAGCTCAGGCCTACTCGAGCAGTACTTC. Amino acid sequence: CASSSGLLEQYF. The chain couples TRBV7-2 to TRBJ2-7; D gene uncertain. Between the trimmed V and J ends, which lost 4 bases and 6 bases, there was a span of 10 bases. This CDR3 has 12 residues. Germline V gives CDR1 SGHTA, CDR2 FQGNSA. Together with reference TRBV7-2 and TRBJ2-7, the CDR3 gives the full variable domain: GAGVSQSPSNKVTEKGKDVELRCDPISGHTALYWYRQSLGQGLEFLIYFQGNSAPDKSGLPSDRFSAERTGGSVSTLTIQRTQQEDSAVYLCASSSGLLEQYFGPGTRLTVT.

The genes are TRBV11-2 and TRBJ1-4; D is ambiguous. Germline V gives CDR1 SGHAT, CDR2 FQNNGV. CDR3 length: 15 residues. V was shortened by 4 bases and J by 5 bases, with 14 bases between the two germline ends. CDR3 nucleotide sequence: TGTGCCAGCAGCTATCACTCGAACGTGAATGAAAAACTGTTTTTT. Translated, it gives CASSYHSNVNEKLFF.

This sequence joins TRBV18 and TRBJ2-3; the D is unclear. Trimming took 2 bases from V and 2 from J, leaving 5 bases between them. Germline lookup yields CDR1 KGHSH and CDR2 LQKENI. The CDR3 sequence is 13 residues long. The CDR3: CASSPTHTDTQYF. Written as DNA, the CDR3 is TGTGCCAGCTCACCAACACACACAGATACGCAGTATTTT. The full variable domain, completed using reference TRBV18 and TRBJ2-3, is NAGVMQNPRHLVRRRGQEARLRCSPMKGHSHVYWYRQLPEEGLKFMVYLQKENIIDESGMPKERFSAEFPKEGPSILRIQQVVRGDSAAYFCASSPTHTDTQYFGPGTRLTVL.

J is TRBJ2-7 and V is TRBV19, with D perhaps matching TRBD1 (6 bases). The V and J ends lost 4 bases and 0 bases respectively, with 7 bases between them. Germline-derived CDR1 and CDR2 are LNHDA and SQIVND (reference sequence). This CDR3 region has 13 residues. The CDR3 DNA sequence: TGTGCCAGTAGTAGGGACAACTCCTACGAGCAGTACTTC. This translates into CASSRDNSYEQYF.

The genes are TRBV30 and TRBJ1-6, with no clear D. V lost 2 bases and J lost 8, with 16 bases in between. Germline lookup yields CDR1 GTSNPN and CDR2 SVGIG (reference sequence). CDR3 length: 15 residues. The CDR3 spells CAWSSTLTTDSPLHF. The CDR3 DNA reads TGTGCCTGGAGTTCCACTCTCACCACCGATTCACCCCTCCACTTT.

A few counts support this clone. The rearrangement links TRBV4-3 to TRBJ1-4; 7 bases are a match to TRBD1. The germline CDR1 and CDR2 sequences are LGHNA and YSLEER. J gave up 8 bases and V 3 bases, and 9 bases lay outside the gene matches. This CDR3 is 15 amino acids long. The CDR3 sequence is CASSHGTGTAEKLFF. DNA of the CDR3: TGCGCCAGCAGCCACGGCACCGGGACAGCAGAAAAACTGTTTTTT.

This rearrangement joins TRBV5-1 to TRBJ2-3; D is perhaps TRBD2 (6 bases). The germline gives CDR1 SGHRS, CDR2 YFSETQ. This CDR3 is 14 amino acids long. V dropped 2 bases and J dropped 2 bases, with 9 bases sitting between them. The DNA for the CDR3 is TGCGCCAGCAGCTTTGGGGACTCCACAGATACGCAGTATTTT. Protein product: CASSFGDSTDTQYF.

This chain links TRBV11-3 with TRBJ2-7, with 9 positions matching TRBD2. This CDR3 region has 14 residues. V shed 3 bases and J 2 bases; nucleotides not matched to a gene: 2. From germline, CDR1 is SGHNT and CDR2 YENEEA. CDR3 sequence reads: CASSLRGGTYEQYF. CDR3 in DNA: TGTGCCAGCAGCTTGCGGGGGGGTACCTACGAGCAGTACTTC.

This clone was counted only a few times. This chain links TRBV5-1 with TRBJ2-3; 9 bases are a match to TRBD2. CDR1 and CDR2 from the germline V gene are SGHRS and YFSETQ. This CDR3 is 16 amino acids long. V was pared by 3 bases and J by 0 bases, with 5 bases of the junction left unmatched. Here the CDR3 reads CASSSSLAGSTDTQYF. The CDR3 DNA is TGCGCCAGCAGCTCCTCGCTAGCGGGGAGCACAGATACGCAGTATTTT.